These T cell receptor beta chains were read from a single sample in a study of T cells after yellow fever vaccination. TCRdb recomputed calls from the 5' RACE reads with MiXCR, one row per CDR3 protein. The table lists 400,000 or so distinct CDR3 sequences, around 10% of them singletons, with more than 15% in the top ten. The material sequenced was PBMCs, taken on the day of the first yellow fever vaccination. The receptors were sampled from a man between 18 and 35 years old who received the YFV17D yellow fever vaccine. Both conserved end residues are part of each CDR3. The order of the fields is clone size, J gene, V gene, D gene, CDR3 protein, CDR3 DNA. D genes are given only for firm matches. Part of the rows lack a size; the others show once, few, many or a class for expanded clones.

few	TRBJ2-5	TRBV3-1	NA	CASSHNAGETQYF	TGTGCCAGCAGTCACAACGCAGGAGAGACCCAGTACTTC
once	TRBJ2-5	TRBV11-2	NA	CASSLVIGETQYF	TGTGCCAGCAGCTTAGTGATCGGGGAGACCCAGTACTTC
NA	TRBJ2-1	TRBV5-6	TRBD2	CASSRFSGGGNEQFF	TGTGCCAGCAGCCGTTTCTCCGGGGGGGGCAATGAGCAGTTCTTC
few	TRBJ2-2	TRBV5-1	NA	CASSFPGDTGELFF	TGCGCCAGCAGCTTTCCAGGAGACACCGGGGAGCTGTTTTTT
many	TRBJ2-5	TRBV15	TRBD2	CATSRELAGGQRWETQYF	TGTGCCACCAGCAGAGAACTAGCGGGGGGGCAGCGGTGGGAGACCCAGTACTTC
NA	TRBJ2-7	TRBV7-2	NA	CASSLHREQYF	TGTGCCAGCAGCCTACACCGCGAGCAGTACTTC
few	TRBJ1-2	TRBV7-9	NA	CASSLVGGRTGGYTF	TGTGCCAGCAGCTTAGTAGGGGGGCGCACCGGTGGCTACACCTTC
NA	TRBJ2-2	TRBV20-1	NA	CSASMDANTGELFF	TGCAGTGCTAGTATGGACGCGAACACCGGGGAGCTGTTTTTT
few	TRBJ2-1	TRBV7-2	NA	CASRFVQSGSYNEQFF	TGTGCCAGCCGATTCGTTCAGAGCGGTTCCTACAATGAGCAGTTCTTC
NA	TRBJ2-2	TRBV5-1	TRBD1	CASSLVAAITGDITGELFF	TGCGCCAGCAGCTTGGTCGCAGCCATAACAGGGGACATAACCGGGGAGCTGTTTTTT
NA	TRBJ1-2	TRBV4-1	NA	CASSQGEGPYGYTF	TGCGCCAGCAGCCAAGGCGAGGGACCCTATGGCTACACCTTC
few	TRBJ2-1	TRBV28	TRBD1	CASSLTDRGHNEQFF	TGTGCCAGCAGTTTAACGGACAGGGGGCATAATGAGCAGTTCTTC
NA	TRBJ1-2	TRBV9	NA	CASSPYVSGGKGYTF	TGTGCCAGCAGCCCCTACGTCTCCGGGGGAAAGGGCTACACCTTC
few	TRBJ2-3	TRBV7-8	TRBD1	CASSFGTGTDTQYF	TGTGCCAGCAGTTTCGGGACAGGGACAGATACGCAGTATTTT
few	TRBJ2-5	TRBV11-2	NA	CASSFIPGFGETQYF	TGTGCCAGCAGCTTCATTCCCGGATTTGGAGAGACCCAGTACTTC
NA	TRBJ1-5	TRBV5-4	TRBD1	CASSVGQGLDQPQHF	TGTGCCAGCAGCGTAGGACAGGGGCTCGATCAGCCCCAGCATTTT
NA	TRBJ2-2	TRBV4-1	NA	CASSQVTVNTGELFF	TGCGCCAGCAGCCAAGTGACGGTCAACACCGGGGAGCTGTTTTTT
few	TRBJ2-1	TRBV18	TRBD1	CASSLWTGGTSYNEQFF	TGTGCCAGCTCCCTATGGACAGGGGGAACGTCCTACAATGAGCAGTTCTTC
NA	TRBJ2-1	TRBV20-1	TRBD2	CSASGLAGLGYYNEQFF	TGCAGTGCTTCGGGACTAGCGGGGTTAGGATACTACAATGAGCAGTTCTTC
NA	TRBJ2-3	TRBV20-1	NA	CSARDLRATSTDTQYF	TGCAGTGCTAGAGATCTACGGGCTACTAGCACAGATACGCAGTATTTT
many	TRBJ1-2	TRBV4-1	NA	CASSHPGRPGLRSGYTF	TGCGCCAGCAGCCACCCCGGGCGGCCGGGACTGAGATCTGGCTACACCTTC
NA	TRBJ2-3	TRBV20-1	TRBD1	CSARLRGQGNTQYF	TGCAGTGCTAGGCTCAGGGGGCAAGGAAATACGCAGTATTTT
few	TRBJ2-1	TRBV10-1	TRBD2	CASSEFRGSGATNEQFF	TGCGCCAGCAGTGAGTTTCGAGGTAGCGGGGCGACAAATGAGCAGTTCTTC
few	TRBJ2-1	TRBV12-3/TRBV12-4	NA	CASSSLGVGSYNEQFF	TGTGCCAGCAGTTCCCTCGGTGTCGGCTCCTACAATGAGCAGTTCTTC
few	TRBJ2-6	TRBV14	TRBD2	CASSPITSGGTGANVLTF	TGTGCCAGCAGCCCCATCACAAGCGGGGGAACTGGGGCCAACGTCCTGACTTTC
NA	TRBJ1-2	TRBV5-1	NA	CASSLGPGSGYGYTF	TGCGCCAGCAGCTTGGGACCAGGCTCAGGCTATGGCTACACCTTC
many	TRBJ2-3	TRBV12-5	NA	CASGPGTANLGTQYF	TGTGCTAGTGGTCCCGGGACTGCCAACCTCGGTACGCAGTATTTT
few	TRBJ2-7	TRBV4-1	TRBD1	CASSQVTGGAMGEQYF	TGCGCCAGCAGCCAGGTAACAGGGGGCGCCATGGGCGAGCAGTACTTC
NA	TRBJ2-1	TRBV19	TRBD1	CASSRDRDGEQFF	TGTGCCAGTAGTAGGGACAGGGATGGTGAGCAGTTCTTC
NA	TRBJ2-6	TRBV27	NA	CPIIPGRPSGANVLTF	TGTCCTATAATTCCCGGACGTCCCTCTGGGGCCAACGTCCTGACTTTC
few	TRBJ1-1	TRBV11-2	NA	CASTHPSRRMNTEAFF	TGTGCCAGCACCCACCCCAGTAGGAGAATGAACACTGAAGCTTTCTTT
few	TRBJ2-1	TRBV2	TRBD2	CASSAAGGTSAYNEQFF	TGTGCCAGCAGTGCAGCGGGGGGGACTAGCGCTTACAATGAGCAGTTCTTC
NA	TRBJ2-1	TRBV6-2/TRBV6-3	TRBD2	CASRETSGGGEQFF	TGTGCCAGCAGGGAGACTAGCGGGGGGGGTGAGCAGTTCTTC
few	TRBJ2-1	TRBV9	TRBD2	CASSVAVSGGSSYNEQFF	TGTGCCAGCAGCGTAGCTGTTAGCGGGGGGAGCTCCTACAATGAGCAGTTCTTC
few	TRBJ2-1	TRBV20-1	NA	CSASSEGWSGYNEQFF	TGCAGTGCTAGTAGTGAAGGATGGTCAGGCTACAATGAGCAGTTCTTC
few	TRBJ1-2	TRBV15	NA	CATSPEALYGYTF	TGTGCCACCAGCCCGGAGGCCCTCTATGGCTACACCTTC
few	TRBJ1-5	TRBV7-9	NA	CASSLYQGQPQHF	TGTGCCAGCAGCTTATATCAGGGGCAGCCCCAGCATTTT
few	TRBJ1-2	TRBV7-9	NA	CASSFGYGYTF	TGTGCCAGCAGCTTCGGCTATGGCTACACCTTC
many	TRBJ2-5	TRBV18	NA	CASSPLGYQETQYF	TGTGCCAGCTCACCACTAGGGTACCAAGAGACCCAGTACTTC
NA	TRBJ2-1	TRBV19	NA	CASSIWTEQFF	TGTGCCAGTAGTATATGGACAGAGCAGTTCTTC
NA	TRBJ1-6	TRBV5-1	NA	CASSLRGRGISPLHF	TGCGCCAGCAGCTTGAGGGGCAGGGGAATTTCACCCCTCCACTTT
few	TRBJ2-1	TRBV6-2/TRBV6-3	NA	CASRGWVNNEQFF	TGTGCCAGCCGGGGATGGGTGAACAATGAGCAGTTCTTC
NA	TRBJ1-2	TRBV27	NA	CASSLRGDYGYTF	TGTGCCAGCAGTCTCCGCGGGGACTATGGCTACACCTTC
NA	TRBJ2-3	TRBV20-1	NA	CSADVQGGTDTQYF	TGCAGTGCTGACGTGCAGGGTGGCACAGATACGCAGTATTTT
NA	TRBJ2-3	TRBV20-1	TRBD2	CSARDPLASADTQYF	TGCAGTGCTAGAGATCCACTAGCGAGCGCAGATACGCAGTATTTT
many	TRBJ2-2	TRBV27	TRBD1	CASSSRGRGTGELFF	TGTGCCAGCAGTTCCAGGGGGCGCGGAACCGGGGAGCTGTTTTTT
NA	TRBJ1-3	TRBV20-1	NA	CSAREGRGNTIYF	TGCAGTGCTAGGGAGGGGAGAGGAAACACCATATATTTT
few	TRBJ1-1	TRBV5-6	NA	CASSLAGNEAFF	TGTGCCAGCAGCTTGGCGGGCAATGAAGCTTTCTTT
many	TRBJ1-1	TRBV12-3/TRBV12-4	NA	CASTRGGSNTEAFF	TGTGCCAGCACCCGAGGAGGATCGAACACTGAAGCTTTCTTT
few	TRBJ2-2	TRBV29-1	NA	CSVHANTGELFF	TGCAGCGTTCATGCGAACACCGGGGAGCTGTTTTTT
few	TRBJ2-3	TRBV20-1	NA	CSARGRGGPLRTDTQYF	TGCAGTGCTAGAGGGAGGGGGGGGCCGCTCCGGACAGATACGCAGTATTTT
NA	TRBJ1-2	TRBV19	TRBD1	CASSITFRGRVGYTF	TGTGCCAGTAGTATCACTTTCAGGGGGCGCGTTGGCTACACCTTC
NA	TRBJ2-3	TRBV6-2/TRBV6-3	NA	CASSYSQIGTLGDTQYF	TGTGCCAGCAGTTACTCACAAATCGGGACCCTCGGAGATACGCAGTATTTT
NA	TRBJ1-3	TRBV19	NA	CASSISPDSYLGNTIYF	TGTGCCAGTAGTATAAGCCCCGACAGCTACCTTGGAAACACCATATATTTT
few	TRBJ2-2	TRBV6-2/TRBV6-3	NA	CASRGTTGELFF	TGTGCCAGCCGGGGGACCACCGGGGAGCTGTTTTTT
NA	TRBJ1-3	TRBV9	TRBD1	CASSTGETIYF	TGTGCCAGCTCTACAGGGGAAACCATATATTTT